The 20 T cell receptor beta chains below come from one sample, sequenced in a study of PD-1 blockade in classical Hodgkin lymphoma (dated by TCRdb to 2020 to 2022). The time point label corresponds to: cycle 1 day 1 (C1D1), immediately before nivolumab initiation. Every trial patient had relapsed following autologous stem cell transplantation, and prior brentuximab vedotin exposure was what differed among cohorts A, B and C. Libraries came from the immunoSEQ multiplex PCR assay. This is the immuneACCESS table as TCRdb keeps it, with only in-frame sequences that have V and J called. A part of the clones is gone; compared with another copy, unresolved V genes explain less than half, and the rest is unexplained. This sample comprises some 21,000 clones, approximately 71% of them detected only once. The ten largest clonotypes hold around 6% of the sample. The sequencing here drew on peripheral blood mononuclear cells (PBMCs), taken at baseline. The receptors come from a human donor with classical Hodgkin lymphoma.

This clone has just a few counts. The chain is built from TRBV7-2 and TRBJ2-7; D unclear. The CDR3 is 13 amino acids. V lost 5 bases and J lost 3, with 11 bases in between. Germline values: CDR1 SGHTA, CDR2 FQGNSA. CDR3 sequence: CASSLDPYYEQYF. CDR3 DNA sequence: TGTGCCAGCAGCCTTGACCCCTACTACGAGCAGTACTTC.

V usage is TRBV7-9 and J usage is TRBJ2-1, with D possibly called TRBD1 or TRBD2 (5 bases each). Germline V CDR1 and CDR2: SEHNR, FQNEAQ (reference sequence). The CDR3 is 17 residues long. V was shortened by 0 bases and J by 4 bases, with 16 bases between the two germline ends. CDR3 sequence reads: CASSLALIGESYNEQFF. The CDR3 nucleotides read TGTGCCAGCAGCTTAGCTCTAATAGGGGAGTCATACAATGAGCAGTTCTTC.

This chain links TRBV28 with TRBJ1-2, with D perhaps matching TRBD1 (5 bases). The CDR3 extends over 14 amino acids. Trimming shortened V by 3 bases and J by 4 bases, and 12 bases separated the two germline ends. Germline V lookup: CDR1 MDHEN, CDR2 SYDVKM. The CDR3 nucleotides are TGTGCCAGCAGTTTGGCAGGGATGGGCTATGGCTACACCTTC. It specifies CASSLAGMGYGYTF.

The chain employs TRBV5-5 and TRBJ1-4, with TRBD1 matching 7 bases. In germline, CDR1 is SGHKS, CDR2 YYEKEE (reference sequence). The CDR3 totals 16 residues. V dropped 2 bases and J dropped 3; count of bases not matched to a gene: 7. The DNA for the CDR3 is TGTGCCAGCAGCTTCTCCTCCGGGACAGCTAATGAAAAACTGTTTTTT. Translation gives CASSFSSGTANEKLFF. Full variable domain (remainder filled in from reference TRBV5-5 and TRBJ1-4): DAGVTQSPTHLIKTRGQQVTLRCSPISGHKSVSWYQQVLGQGPQFIFQYYEKEERGRGNFPDRFSARQFPNYSSELNVNALLLGDSALYLCASSFSSGTANEKLFFGSGTQLSVL.

The CDR3 region is CASSVEDRTEAFF. The CDR3 bases are TGTGCCAGCAGCGTAGAGGACAGGACTGAAGCTTTCTTT. The V gene is TRBV9, the J gene TRBJ1-1; 7 bases line up with TRBD1. J lost 5 bases, V lost 0 bases, and 1 base had no gene match. Germline loops: CDR1 SGDLS, CDR2 YYNGEE. The CDR3 sequence is 13 residues long. The entire variable domain, with the rest obtained from reference TRBV9 and TRBJ1-1, is as follows: DSGVTQTPKHLITATGQRVTLRCSPRSGDLSVYWYQQSLDQGLQFLIQYYNGEERAKGNILERFSAQQFPDLHSELNLSSLELGDSALYFCASSVEDRTEAFFGQGTRLTVV.

CDR3 DNA: TGTGCCAGCAGTGAATCCCCCTACGGGGAGCTGTTTTTT. Protein product: CASSESPYGELFF. This chain uses TRBV2 with TRBJ2-2; D is uncertain. This CDR3 region has 13 residues. The germline V gene encodes CDR1 SNHLY and CDR2 FYNNEI. V lost 2 bases and J 7 bases, leaving 8 bases between the germline ends.

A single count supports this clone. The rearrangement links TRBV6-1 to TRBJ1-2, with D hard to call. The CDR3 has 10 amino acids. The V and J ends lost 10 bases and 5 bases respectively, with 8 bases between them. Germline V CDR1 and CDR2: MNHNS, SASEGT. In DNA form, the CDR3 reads TGTGCCACCTTCGGGTATGGCTACACCTTC. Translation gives CATFGYGYTF.

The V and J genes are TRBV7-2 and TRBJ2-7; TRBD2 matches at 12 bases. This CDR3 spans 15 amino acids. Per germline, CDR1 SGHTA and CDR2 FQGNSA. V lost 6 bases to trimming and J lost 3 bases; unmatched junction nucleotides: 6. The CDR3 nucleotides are TGTGCCAGCAGTAGAGGACTAGCGGGACGCTACGAGCAGTACTTC. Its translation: CASSRGLAGRYEQYF.

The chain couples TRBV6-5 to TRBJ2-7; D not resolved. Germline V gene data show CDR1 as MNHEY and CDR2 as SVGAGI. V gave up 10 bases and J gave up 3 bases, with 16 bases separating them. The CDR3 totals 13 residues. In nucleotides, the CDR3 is TGTGCCACCAAGGATCCGGCAAACTACGAGCAGTACTTC. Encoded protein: CATKDPANYEQYF.

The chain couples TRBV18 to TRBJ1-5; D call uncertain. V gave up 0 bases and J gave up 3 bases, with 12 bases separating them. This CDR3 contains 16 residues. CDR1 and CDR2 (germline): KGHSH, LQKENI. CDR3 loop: CASSPPGVRANQPQHF. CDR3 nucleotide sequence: TGTGCCAGCTCACCACCGGGAGTGAGGGCCAATCAGCCCCAGCATTTT.

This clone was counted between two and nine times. The CDR3 is CASSLPRTQASSYEQYF. CDR3 DNA: TGTGCCAGCAGTTTACCTCGAACCCAGGCCTCCTCCTACGAGCAGTACTTC. The rearrangement uses TRBV28 and TRBJ2-7, with D hard to call. The V end lost 2 bases, the J end lost 0 bases, and 17 bases lay between the germline ends. This CDR3 is built from 17 residues. CDR1 and CDR2 (germline): MDHEN, SYDVKM.

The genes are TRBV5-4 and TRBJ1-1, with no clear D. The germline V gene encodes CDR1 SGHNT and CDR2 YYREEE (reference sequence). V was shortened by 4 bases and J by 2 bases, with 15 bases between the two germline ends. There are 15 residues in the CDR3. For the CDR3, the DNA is TGTGCCAGCAGCCTGGCCGGCGTGCGCAACACTGAAGCTTTCTTT. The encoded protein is CASSLAGVRNTEAFF.

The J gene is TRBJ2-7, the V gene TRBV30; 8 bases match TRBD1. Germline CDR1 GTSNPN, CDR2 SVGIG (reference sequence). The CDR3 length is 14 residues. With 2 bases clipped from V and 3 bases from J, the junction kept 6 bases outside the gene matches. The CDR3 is CAWSKQGVIYEQYF. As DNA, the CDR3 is TGTGCCTGGAGTAAACAGGGGGTTATCTACGAGCAGTACTTC.

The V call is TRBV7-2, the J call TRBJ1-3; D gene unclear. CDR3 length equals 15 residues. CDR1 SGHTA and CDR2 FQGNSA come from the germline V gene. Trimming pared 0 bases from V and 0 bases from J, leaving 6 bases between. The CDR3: CASSLAGLSGNTIYF. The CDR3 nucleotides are TGTGCCAGCAGCTTAGCAGGCCTCTCTGGAAACACCATATATTTT.

CDR3 nucleotide sequence: TGCGCCAGCAGTGAGTTGGGGTCAGATACGCAGTATTTT. It specifies CASSELGSDTQYF. This chain links TRBV10-1 with TRBJ2-3, with D unresolved. With 1 base removed from V and 4 bases from J, the gap between germline ends came to 6 bases. Germline-derived CDR1 and CDR2 are WNHNN and SYGVQD (reference sequence). The CDR3 is 13 amino acids.

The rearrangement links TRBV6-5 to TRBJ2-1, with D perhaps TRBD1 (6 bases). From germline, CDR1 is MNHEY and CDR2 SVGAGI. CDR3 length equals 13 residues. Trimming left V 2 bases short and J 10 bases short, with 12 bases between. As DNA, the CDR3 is TGTGCCAGCAGTTACCAGGGACACCTAGAGCAGTTCTTC. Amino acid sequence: CASSYQGHLEQFF.

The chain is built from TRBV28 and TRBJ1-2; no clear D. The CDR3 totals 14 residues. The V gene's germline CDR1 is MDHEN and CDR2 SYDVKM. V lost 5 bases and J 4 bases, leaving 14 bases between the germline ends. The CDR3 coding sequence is TGTGCCAGCAGTCCCGGCATCGGTTTCTATGGCTACACCTTC. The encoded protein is CASSPGIGFYGYTF.

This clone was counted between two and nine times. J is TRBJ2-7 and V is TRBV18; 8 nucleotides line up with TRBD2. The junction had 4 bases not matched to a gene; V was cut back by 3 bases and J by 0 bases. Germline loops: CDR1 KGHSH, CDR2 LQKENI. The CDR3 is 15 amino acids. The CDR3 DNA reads TGTGCCAGCTCACCCATCGGGGGGGGCTCCTACGAGCAGTACTTC. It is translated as CASSPIGGGSYEQYF. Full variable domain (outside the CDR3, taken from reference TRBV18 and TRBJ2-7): NAGVMQNPRHLVRRRGQEARLRCSPMKGHSHVYWYRQLPEEGLKFMVYLQKENIIDESGMPKERFSAEFPKEGPSILRIQQVVRGDSAAYFCASSPIGGGSYEQYFGPGTRLTVT.

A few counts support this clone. The CDR3 sequence is CASSVRANTGELFF. CDR3 in DNA: TGTGCCAGCAGTGTACGGGCGAACACCGGGGAGCTGTTTTTT. This rearrangement joins TRBV2 to TRBJ2-2; D unresolved. The CDR3 runs to 14 residues. Looked up from germline, CDR1 is SNHLY and CDR2 is FYNNEI. V was shortened by 4 bases and J by 0 bases, with 6 bases between the two germline ends.

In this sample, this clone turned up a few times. Here the CDR3 reads CASSYSRQGADTQYF. The CDR3, as DNA: TGTGCCAGCAGTTACTCACGCCAGGGCGCAGATACGCAGTATTTT. This chain connects TRBV6-6 to TRBJ2-3, with a possible D match to TRBD1 (5 bases). The CDR3 is 15 residues long. V lost 0 bases to trimming and J lost 4 bases, with 11 bases between them. CDR1 and CDR2 (germline): MNHNY, SVGAGI (reference sequence).